The next 24 T cell receptor beta chains were all read from a single sample in a study of cytomegalovirus exposure and HLA in healthy donors. A multiplex PCR was run with 60 Vbeta primers and 13 Jbeta primers. Generated by immunoSEQ multiplex PCR, the TCRdb table keeps only in-frame clones and is missing some. Found here are approximately 53,000 clones, around 81% of them singletons; the top ten hold around 8.1%. Sequencing used PBMCs. Receptors were obtained from a man aged 30 to 39 in good health and CMV-seropositive.

This clone has only one observation. V is TRBV19 and J is TRBJ2-3; D is unclear. The germline CDR1 and CDR2 sequences are LNHDA and SQIVND (reference sequence). V lost 6 bases and J lost 0, with 19 bases in between. The CDR3 totals 17 residues. The CDR3 loop reads CASSKAVEATSTDTQYF. CDR3 bases: TGTGCCAGTAGCAAAGCTGTTGAGGCGACTAGCACAGATACGCAGTATTTT.

The chain employs TRBV9 and TRBJ1-3; tentatively, D is TRBD1 (6 bases). The V end was cut by 3 bases, the J end by 2 bases, with 12 bases between. Germline values: CDR1 SGDLS, CDR2 YYNGEE. CDR3 length: 15 amino acids. This CDR3 reads CASSETGYPGNTIYF. The CDR3 region has the DNA TGTGCCAGCAGCGAAACAGGGTACCCTGGAAACACCATATATTTT.

This sequence joins TRBV10-3 and TRBJ1-1; D may be TRBD1 (6 bases). CDR3 length: 15 residues. V lost 5 bases, J lost 4 bases, and 17 bases lay in between. Germline V gene sequence: CDR1 ENHRY, CDR2 SYGVKD. This chain's CDR3 is CAISQIFQGTTEAFF. The CDR3 DNA sequence: TGTGCCATCAGTCAGATCTTTCAGGGGACCACTGAAGCTTTCTTT.

The rearrangement uses TRBV5-6 and TRBJ1-1; tentatively, D is TRBD1 (6 bases). CDR3 length: 16 amino acids. Germline-derived CDR1 and CDR2 are SGHDT and YYEEEE. V lost 4 bases and J 4 bases, leaving 20 bases between the germline ends. The CDR3 DNA sequence: TGTGCCAGCAGCCCCCAAGGAGGACAGCAGGGCACTGAAGCTTTCTTT. Translation: CASSPQGGQQGTEAFF. Drawing the rest from reference TRBV5-6 and TRBJ1-1, the complete variable domain is DAGVTQSPTHLIKTRGQQVTLRCSPKSGHDTVSWYQQALGQGPQFIFQYYEEEERQRGNFPDRFSGHQFPNYSSELNVNALLLGDSALYLCASSPQGGQQGTEAFFGQGTRLTVV.

This clone was seen a handful of times. Other DNA sequences in the same sample also yield this CDR3. V and J are TRBV25-1 and TRBJ1-6; D gene ambiguous. Trimming pared 5 bases from V and 8 bases from J, leaving 10 bases between. The germline V gene has CDR1 MGHDK and CDR2 SYGVNS. The CDR3 covers 13 residues. CDR3 residues: CASSTSGDSPLHF. The CDR3 DNA sequence: TGTGCCAGCAGTACCAGCGGGGATTCACCCCTCCACTTT.

This rearrangement joins TRBV5-1 to TRBJ1-1, with 9 bases lining up with TRBD1. Germline loops: CDR1 SGHRS, CDR2 YFSETQ. The CDR3 is 14 residues long. V lost 1 base, J lost 4 bases, and 2 bases stayed unmatched. CDR3 region: CASSLLDRGTEAFF. CDR3 in DNA: TGCGCCAGCAGCTTGCTGGACAGGGGCACTGAAGCTTTCTTT.

The genes are TRBV9 and TRBJ2-2; D ambiguous. The CDR3 contains 16 residues. With 0 bases removed from V and 4 bases from J, the gap between germline ends came to 13 bases. CDR1 is SGDLS and CDR2 is YYNGEE in the germline V gene. CDR3 bases: TGTGCCAGCAGCGTAGTAACCCTTCCGGGCACCGGGGAGCTGTTTTTT. It encodes CASSVVTLPGTGELFF.

V gene TRBV6-4 combines with J gene TRBJ2-3, with D perhaps TRBD2 (7 bases). Germline values: CDR1 MRHNA, CDR2 SNTAGT. Between the trimmed V and J ends, which lost 2 bases and 2 bases, there was a span of 8 bases. CDR3 size: 14 residues. The CDR3 coding sequence is TGTGCCAGCAGTGACGGGGGGGCCACAGATACGCAGTATTTT. Amino acid sequence: CASSDGGATDTQYF.

V usage is TRBV5-1 and J usage is TRBJ1-1; no firm D call. V was trimmed by 0 bases and J by 2 bases, leaving 11 bases between them. The CDR3 has 15 residues. The germline V gene has CDR1 SGHRS and CDR2 YFSETQ. CDR3 DNA sequence: TGCGCCAGCAGCTTGGCCGCGCTATCTAACACTGAAGCTTTCTTT. Its translation: CASSLAALSNTEAFF.

The chain joins TRBV2 to TRBJ1-1; no reliable D call. Germline V lookup: CDR1 SNHLY, CDR2 FYNNEI. The CDR3 sequence is 16 residues long. V shed 6 bases and J shed 8 bases, with 25 bases lying between them. The CDR3 is CASRNTQTGKIGEAFF. In nucleotides, the CDR3 is TGTGCCAGCAGAAATACACAGACGGGGAAAATAGGGGAAGCTTTCTTT. The whole variable domain, filled in from reference TRBV2 and TRBJ1-1, reads EPEVTQTPSHQVTQMGQEVILRCVPISNHLYFYWYRQILGQKVEFLVSFYNNEISEKSEIFDDQFSVERPDGSNFTLKIRSTKLEDSAMYFCASRNTQTGKIGEAFFGQGTRLTVV.

This clone was observed a single time. The chain couples TRBV19 to TRBJ1-6, with 10 nucleotides matching TRBD1. V was clipped by 6 bases and J by 7 bases; unmatched bases: 9. This CDR3 has 16 residues. Germline CDR1 reads LNHDA; CDR2 reads SQIVND (reference sequence). The CDR3 protein is CASRTDRGLGNSPLHF. Written as DNA, the CDR3 is TGTGCCAGTAGAACTGACAGGGGGCTCGGGAATTCACCCCTCCACTTT.

The chain employs TRBV5-4 and TRBJ2-2; 9 nucleotides agree with TRBD2. Germline trimming cut 0 bases from V and 7 bases from J; bases unmatched to any gene: 7. Germline values: CDR1 SGHNT, CDR2 YYREEE (reference sequence). This CDR3 is 16 amino acids long. The CDR3 bases are TGTGCCAGCAGCTTGGCTCTAGCGGGGCCCGACGGGGAGCTGTTTTTT. It yields the protein CASSLALAGPDGELFF.

The chain uses TRBV10-2 and TRBJ2-3; unclear D gene. Looked up from germline, CDR1 is WSHSY and CDR2 is SAAADI. The CDR3 is 11 amino acids. Between the trimmed V and J ends, which lost 8 bases and 5 bases, there was a span of 8 bases. CDR3 sequence reads: CASRGRDTQYF. As DNA, the CDR3 is TGCGCCAGCCGAGGTCGAGATACGCAGTATTTT.

This clone was detected only once. The chain has TRBV7-9 and TRBJ2-5, with 10 bases lining up with TRBD2. Germline assignment: CDR1 SEHNR and CDR2 FQNEAQ (reference sequence). The CDR3 extends over 15 amino acids. Trimming at V came to 6 bases and at J to 5 bases, leaving 9 bases not matched to a gene. The CDR3, as DNA: TGTGCCAGCAGTCCCAGCGGGGGGGCCGGGGAGACCCAGTACTTC. Amino acids: CASSPSGGAGETQYF.

This clone occurred once. This sequence joins TRBV6-5 and TRBJ1-2, with 7 bases fitting TRBD1. The CDR3 covers 15 residues. Germline assignment: CDR1 MNHEY and CDR2 SVGAGI. The junction had 10 bases not matched to a gene; V was cut back by 7 bases and J by 2 bases. The CDR3 region has the DNA TGTGCCAGCAATAAACAGGGGTCGGCGAACTATGGCTACACCTTC. As protein: CASNKQGSANYGYTF.

V usage is TRBV7-2 and J usage is TRBJ2-6, with D tentatively TRBD2 (6 bases). This CDR3 has 16 residues. Germline CDR1 and CDR2: SGHTA and FQGNSA. The V gene lost 2 bases and the J gene lost 2 bases, with 10 bases spanning the gap. As DNA, the CDR3 is TGTGCCAGCAGCTTACTGCGGGGAGCTGGGGCCAACGTCCTGACTTTC. Translated: CASSLLRGAGANVLTF.

This chain joins TRBV11-2 and TRBJ2-5; 7 bases align to TRBD1. CDR1 is SGHAT and CDR2 is FQNNGV in the germline V gene. The CDR3 is made up of 16 amino acids. V lost 3 bases and J lost 5; bases outside the gene matches: 12. The CDR3 reads CASSLVQQGLGETQYF. The CDR3 coding sequence is TGTGCCAGCAGCTTGGTCCAACAGGGGCTAGGGGAGACCCAGTACTTC.

The chain combines TRBV6-5 with TRBJ1-5, with 8 bases aligning to TRBD1. V dropped 6 bases and J dropped 2; count of bases not matched to a gene: 6. Germline assignment: CDR1 MNHEY and CDR2 SVGAGI. This CDR3 has 15 residues. The CDR3 bases are TGTGCCAGCAGCCCAGGGACAGGCCGCAATCAGCCCCAGCATTTT. It specifies CASSPGTGRNQPQHF.

The chain couples TRBV5-4 to TRBJ1-5, with 9 bases identical to TRBD1. Losses at the gene ends were 4 bases for V and 4 bases for J; bases not matched to a gene: 3. Germline CDR1 SGHNT, CDR2 YYREEE (reference sequence). The CDR3 runs 14 residues. The CDR3 here is CASSMDRGNQPQHF. The CDR3 bases are TGTGCCAGCAGCATGGACAGGGGAAATCAGCCCCAGCATTTT. Supplemented by reference TRBV5-4 and TRBJ1-5, the full variable domain reads ETGVTQSPTHLIKTRGQQVTLRCSSQSGHNTVSWYQQALGQGPQFIFQYYREEENGRGNFPPRFSGLQFPNYSSELNVNALELDDSALYLCASSMDRGNQPQHFGDGTRLSIL.

The gene calls are TRBV5-1 and TRBJ2-1, with 8 bases fitting TRBD2. The germline CDR1 and CDR2 sequences are SGHRS and YFSETQ. This CDR3 contains 15 residues. Unmatched junction bases numbered 5, after V lost 1 base and J lost 5 bases. CDR3 bases: TGCGCCAGCAGCTTGTACGGGGGGGATAACAATGAGCAGTTCTTC. The encoded protein is CASSLYGGDNNEQFF.

DNA of the CDR3: TGTGCCTGGCAGATGGGGGGACCCGAGCAGTTCTTC. Protein sequence: CAWQMGGPEQFF. The J gene is TRBJ2-1, the V gene TRBV21-1; the table gives TRBD2 as D, unverified against the DNA. TRBV21-1 is deemed a pseudogene. CDR3 length: 12 amino acids.

The chain combines TRBV7-9 with TRBJ2-7; D possibly corresponds to TRBD2 (7 bases). Germline V gives CDR1 SEHNR, CDR2 FQNEAQ (reference sequence). Trimming took 1 base from V and 7 from J, leaving 17 bases between them. The CDR3 is 15 amino acids. CDR3 region: CASSLGRGAWGEQYF. The CDR3, as DNA: TGTGCCAGCAGCTTAGGACGGGGGGCTTGGGGGGAGCAGTACTTC.

This chain connects TRBV7-6 to TRBJ2-1; 9 nucleotides agree with TRBD1. With V trimmed by 1 base and J by 6 bases, 4 bases remained unmatched. This CDR3 contains 15 residues. Germline V gives CDR1 SGHVS, CDR2 FNYEAQ. CDR3 sequence: CASSLVQTGGNEQFF. CDR3 nucleotides: TGTGCCAGCAGCTTAGTCCAGACAGGGGGCAATGAGCAGTTCTTC.

The V call is TRBV5-4, the J call TRBJ2-3; 13 bases match TRBD2. Germline CDR1 and CDR2: SGHNT and YYREEE (reference sequence). The CDR3 totals 15 residues. Trimming took 6 bases from V and 2 from J; bases not matched to a gene: 3. This CDR3 reads CASITSGGATDTQYF. The CDR3 bases are TGTGCCAGCATCACTAGCGGGGGGGCCACAGATACGCAGTATTTT.